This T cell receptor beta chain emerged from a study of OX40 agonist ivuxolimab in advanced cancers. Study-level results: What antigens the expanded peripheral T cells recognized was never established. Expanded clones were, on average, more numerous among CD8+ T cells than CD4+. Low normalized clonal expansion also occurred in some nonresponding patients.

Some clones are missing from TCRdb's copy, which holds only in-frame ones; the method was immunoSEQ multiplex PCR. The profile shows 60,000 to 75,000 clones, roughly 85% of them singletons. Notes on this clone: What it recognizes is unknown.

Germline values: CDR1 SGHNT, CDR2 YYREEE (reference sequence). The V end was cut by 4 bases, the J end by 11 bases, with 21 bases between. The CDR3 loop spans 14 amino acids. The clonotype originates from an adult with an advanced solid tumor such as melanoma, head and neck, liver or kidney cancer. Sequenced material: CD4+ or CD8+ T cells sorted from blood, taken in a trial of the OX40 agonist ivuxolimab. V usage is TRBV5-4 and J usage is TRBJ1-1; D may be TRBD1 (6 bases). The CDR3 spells CASSLQQGQKFAFF. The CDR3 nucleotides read TGTGCCAGCAGCCTCCAACAGGGACAAAAATTCGCTTTCTTT.